A single sample gave rise to the 19 T cell receptor beta chains below, sequenced in a study of metastatic and nonmetastatic thyroid tumors. Through MiXCR, TCRdb re-clonotyped the PCR reads. The sample records some 20,000 clones, roughly 14% being singletons. Patients had received no treatment of any kind before thyroid surgery. The material sequenced was blood. The receptors come from a female donor with papillary thyroid cancer or a benign thyroid nodule (not recorded which). Some clones in this sample may be carry-over from other donors' samples.

The sample holds many counts of this clone. The chain links TRBV5-4 to TRBJ2-7; maybe TRBD2 (5 bases). Germline V gene sequence: CDR1 SGHNT, CDR2 YYREEE (reference sequence). The ends were cut back, 4 bases at V and 3 bases at J, with 5 bases in the middle. The CDR3 consists of 11 residues. DNA for the CDR3: TGTGCCAGCAGCGCGGGCTACGAGCAGTACTTC. Encoded protein: CASSAGYEQYF.

Judged by abundance, this clone is medium-sized (0.01 to 0.1%). The V gene is TRBV27, the J gene TRBJ2-2, with D hard to call. The CDR3 has 16 amino acids. Germline-derived CDR1 and CDR2 are MNHEY and SMNVEV (reference sequence). V was clipped by 4 bases and J by 0 bases, with 12 bases between them. CDR3 sequence (DNA): TGTGCCAGCAGTTCTTTCGGTGCAGCGAACACCGGGGAGCTGTTTTTT. Amino acids: CASSSFGAANTGELFF.

This clone showed up many times. This chain links TRBV20-1 with TRBJ2-4, with unresolved D. The length of the CDR3 is 13 residues. Trimming left V 6 bases short and J 0 bases short, with 9 bases between. CDR1 DFQATT and CDR2 SNEGSKA come from the germline V gene (reference sequence). DNA of the CDR3: TGCAGTGCAACTCAGCTAGCCAAAAACATTCAGTACTTC. Its translation is CSATQLAKNIQYF.

This clone is judged medium-sized (0.01 to 0.1%). The chain joins TRBV28 to TRBJ1-2; 7 bases agree with TRBD1. V shed 1 base and J 4 bases; nucleotides not matched to a gene: 6. The CDR3 consists of 15 residues. Looked up from germline, CDR1 is MDHEN and CDR2 is SYDVKM. The chain's CDR3 is CASSLSARGGYGYTF. DNA for the CDR3: TGTGCCAGCAGTTTATCGGCCAGGGGGGGCTATGGCTACACCTTC.

Relative to its sample, this clone is medium-sized (0.01 to 0.1%). This rearrangement joins TRBV19 to TRBJ1-2; D possibly corresponds to TRBD1 (5 bases). Trimming stripped 6 bases from V and 2 bases from J, with 13 bases between. Germline V lookup: CDR1 LNHDA, CDR2 SQIVND (reference sequence). This CDR3 is 14 amino acids long. CDR3 loop: CASRRSEGNYGYTF. CDR3 bases: TGTGCCAGTAGAAGATCCGAGGGGAACTATGGCTACACCTTC.

This clone is deemed medium-sized. The J gene is TRBJ2-3, the V gene TRBV28; D remains ambiguous. The germline V gene encodes CDR1 MDHEN and CDR2 SYDVKM. The CDR3 runs 12 residues. V was pared by 5 bases and J by 1 base, with 4 bases between. The CDR3 DNA sequence: TGTGCCAGCAGTCCGGGCACAGATACGCAGTATTTT. Residues: CASSPGTDTQYF.

This clone was counted many times. This chain uses TRBV20-1 with TRBJ1-6; tentative D call: TRBD1 (5 bases). The germline CDR1 and CDR2 sequences are DFQATT and SNEGSKA (reference sequence). The CDR3 is made up of 16 amino acids. Trimming stripped 1 base from V and 6 bases from J, with 16 bases between. DNA of the CDR3: TGCAGTGCTAGAGGCGGGAGGGGCAAAGTTAATTCACCCCTCCACTTT. It translates to CSARGGRGKVNSPLHF.

This clone has only a few counts. A much larger clone sits a single nucleotide away, making a read error possible. J is TRBJ2-1 and V is TRBV6-2 or TRBV6-3, with D perhaps given as TRBD1 or TRBD2 (5 bases each). CDR1 MNHEY and CDR2 SVGEGT come from the germline V gene. There are 13 residues in the CDR3. The CDR3 DNA is TGTGCCAGCATCCGGGACGTTTACAATGAGCAATTCTTC. This encodes CASIRDVYNEQFF.

This clone was found many times. V usage is TRBV5-5 and J usage is TRBJ2-5; perhaps TRBD1 as D (5 bases). Germline CDR1 SGHKS, CDR2 YYEKEE (reference sequence). The V and J ends lost 1 base and 2 bases respectively, with 9 bases between them. This CDR3 region has 14 residues. In nucleotides, the CDR3 is TGTGCCAGCAGCTTGCAGGGCCGACAAGAGACCCAGTACTTC. As protein: CASSLQGRQETQYF.

This clone has at least ten counts. The chain links TRBV5-1 to TRBJ1-3; D not resolved. With 0 bases removed from V and 4 bases from J, the gap between germline ends came to 8 bases. This CDR3 comprises 14 residues. Germline V gene sequence: CDR1 SGHRS, CDR2 YFSETQ. The CDR3 protein is CASSLAYLGNTIYF. The CDR3 nucleotides read TGCGCCAGCAGCTTGGCTTATCTCGGAAACACCATATATTTT. Supplemented by reference TRBV5-1 and TRBJ1-3, the full variable domain reads KAGVTQTPRYLIKTRGQQVTLSCSPISGHRSVSWYQQTPGQGLQFLFEYFSETQRNKGNFPGRFSGRQFSNSRSEMNVSTLELGDSALYLCASSLAYLGNTIYFGEGSWLTVV.

This clone was picked up a small number of times. This CDR3 reads CAWTRGSNTEAFF. The DNA for the CDR3 is TGTGCCTGGACCAGAGGGTCGAACACTGAAGCTTTCTTT. The chain employs TRBV30 and TRBJ1-1, with D unresolved. From germline, CDR1 is GTSNPN and CDR2 SVGIG (reference sequence). The CDR3 consists of 13 residues. Trimming removed 4 bases at V and 1 base at J, with 10 bases between.

The sample holds many counts of this clone. This chain uses TRBV2 with TRBJ1-2, with TRBD1 matching 10 bases. With 8 bases clipped from V and 4 bases from J, the junction kept 4 bases outside the gene matches. CDR1 and CDR2 from the germline V gene are SNHLY and FYNNEI. The CDR3 runs 13 residues. CDR3 loop: CASETGGSYGYTF. Here the CDR3 DNA reads TGTGCCAGCGAGACAGGGGGCAGCTATGGCTACACCTTC. Variable domain in full (rest from reference TRBV2 and TRBJ1-2): EPEVTQTPSHQVTQMGQEVILRCVPISNHLYFYWYRQILGQKVEFLVSFYNNEISEKSEIFDDQFSVERPDGSNFTLKIRSTKLEDSAMYFCASETGGSYGYTFGSGTRLTVV.

This clone was recorded at least ten times. Just one base apart from a much larger clone, this may be a read error. Other DNA sequences in the sample encode the same CDR3. The chain couples TRBV10-1 to TRBJ1-1, with D unresolved. The germline CDR1 and CDR2 sequences are WNHNN and SYGVQD (reference sequence). The CDR3 runs 15 residues. CDR3 sequence (DNA): TGCGCCAGCAGTGAGTCGGCGGTTTTGGGCACTGAAGCTTTCTTC. Its translation: CASSESAVLGTEAFF.

This clone was detected many times. This rearrangement joins TRBV12-3 or TRBV12-4 to TRBJ2-1, with 9 bases matching TRBD1. This CDR3 is built from 15 residues. With V trimmed by 3 bases and J by 3 bases, 3 bases remained unmatched. CDR3 DNA: TGTGCCAGCAGTTTCGGGGACAGGGTCTACAATGAGCAGTTCTTC. Its translation: CASSFGDRVYNEQFF.

The sample holds one count of this clone. The genes are TRBV5-1 and TRBJ1-2, with D perhaps matching TRBD1 (6 bases). CDR3 size: 16 residues. The germline V and J ends were trimmed by 2 bases and 6 bases, with 20 bases remaining between them. Looked up from germline, CDR1 is SGHRS and CDR2 is YFSETQ. The CDR3 DNA follows: TGCGCCAGCAGCTTCGGTTCGCAGGGGTTAAGCGATGGCTACACCTTC. This codes for CASSFGSQGLSDGYTF.

In its sample, this clone was seen many times. At the DNA level, this CDR3 is encoded by other sequences in the same sample as well. The rearrangement links TRBV11-1 to TRBJ1-5, with TRBD1 identical over 8 bases. Germline CDR1 and CDR2: SGHAT and FQDESV (reference sequence). CDR3 length: 17 residues. The V gene end was trimmed by 1 base and the J gene end by 4 bases; junction bases not matched to a gene: 9. CDR3 in DNA: TGTGCCAGCAGCTTAGAGGGTGGCAGGGGGCGAAATCAGCCCCAGCATTTT. This codes for CASSLEGGRGRNQPQHF.

This clone was detected ten times or more. The chain couples TRBV12-3 or TRBV12-4 to TRBJ1-5; maybe TRBD1 (5 bases). Trimming cost V 7 bases and J 10 bases, with 20 bases left between them. The CDR3 loop spans 14 amino acids. CDR3 coding DNA: TGTGCCAGCACCCAGGGCAGGCTAGCGGGACCCCAGCATTTT. Translating it yields CASTQGRLAGPQHF.

This clone was counted at least ten times. CDR3 bases: TGCAGTGCTAGAGATAGTGGACAGGGGGCTCCCGAGCAGTACTTC. Amino acid sequence: CSARDSGQGAPEQYF. The chain carries TRBV20-1 and TRBJ2-7; TRBD1 matches 11 bases. CDR1 DFQATT and CDR2 SNEGSKA come from the germline V gene (reference sequence). After removal of 0 bases from V and 6 bases from J, the junction contained 7 bases not matched to a gene. The CDR3 consists of 15 residues.

J is TRBJ2-7 and V is TRBV6-1, with TRBD2 as a possible D gene (5 bases). The CDR3 covers 14 residues. CDR1 and CDR2 (germline): MNHNS, SASEGT. The V end lost 5 bases, the J end lost 0 bases, and 11 bases lay between the germline ends. The CDR3 nucleotides read TGTGCCAGCAGTCCGAGTGGGAGCTCCTACGAGCAGTACTTC. This sequence encodes CASSPSGSSYEQYF.